Included here is one TCR beta chain sequence, with context. The junction and the germline gene differ at one end; a read error may be behind it. In TCRdb, the PCR reads were re-called with MiXCR into one record per CDR3 protein. The data show about 27,000 distinct CDR3 sequences, 53% seen once. The data are from a study of CD4 and CD8 cells across lung adenocarcinoma regions. Localized lung adenocarcinoma, a non-small cell lung cancer, affected the donors. The sequencing input was CD8+ T cells from the center of a lung tumor. This clonotype was obtained from a male donor with lung adenocarcinoma. The CD4 and CD8 labels of this study may be unreliable.

CDR3 in DNA: TGCGCCAGCAGCCCGAGGCGGGAATCCACACATACGCAGTATTTT. It is translated as CASSPRRESTHTQYF. The chain employs TRBV5-1 and TRBJ2-3; TRBD2 is a possible D gene (6 bases). The CDR3 runs to 15 residues. Germline CDR1 reads SGHRS; CDR2 reads YFSETQ.